The 23 T cell receptor beta chains reported below all come from one sample, sequenced in a study of blood T cell repertoires in COVID-19. Clones were read by immunoSEQ multiplex PCR, and TCRdb kept only the in-frame ones, dropping some. The sample shows a few hundred thousand clones, about nine tenths of them seen only once. Sequences were obtained from peripheral blood. The receptors derive from a woman aged 25-40 years with COVID-19, enrolled during active disease.

This clone was seen once. This chain connects TRBV9 to TRBJ2-1; 7 positions agree with TRBD2. This CDR3 is 17 amino acids long. Germline CDR1 is SGDLS and CDR2 is YYNGEE. V lost 4 bases to trimming and J lost 3 bases; unmatched junction nucleotides: 13. DNA of the CDR3: TGTGCCAGCAGCCTCACCCGAGGGGCTAGCGGCTACAATGAGCAGTTCTTC. Encoded protein: CASSLTRGASGYNEQFF.

This clone was counted only a few times. The rearrangement uses TRBV6-5 and TRBJ1-6; 10 positions agree with TRBD1. The V gene end was trimmed by 6 bases and the J gene end by 10 bases; junction bases not matched to a gene: 6. Per germline, CDR1 MNHEY and CDR2 SVGAGI. The CDR3 sequence is 14 residues long. CDR3 in DNA: TGTGCCAGCAGCCGGACAGGGGGAGAGTCACCCCTCCACTTT. This codes for CASSRTGGESPLHF.

The chain carries TRBV15 and TRBJ2-2, with D maybe TRBD1 (5 bases). CDR3 size: 17 residues. The V end lost 0 bases, the J end lost 2 bases, and 13 bases lay between the germline ends. Germline CDR1 and CDR2: LNHNV and YYDKDF (reference sequence). This chain's CDR3 is CATSRDRLQANTGELFF. The CDR3 DNA reads TGTGCCACCAGCAGAGATCGATTACAGGCAAACACCGGGGAGCTGTTTTTT.

The chain recombines TRBV28 with TRBJ1-2, with TRBD1 matching over 7 bases. This CDR3 has 15 amino acids. Trimming removed 1 base from V and 1 base from J; junction bases left unmatched: 3. Germline CDR1 reads MDHEN; CDR2 reads SYDVKM. The CDR3, as DNA: TGTGCCAGCAGTTTATTACAGGGGATTAACTATGGCTACACCTTC. Translated, it gives CASSLLQGINYGYTF.

A note on this clone: The germline gene is not matched at one end of the junction; a read error may be the cause. This rearrangement joins TRBV7-7 to TRBJ2-1, with TRBD2 matching 7 bases. Germline values: CDR1 SSHAT, CDR2 FNYEAQ (reference sequence). CDR3 size: 16 residues. As DNA, the CDR3 is TGTGCTAGCAGCTTAGGCGTGGGCGGGAGTATCGATGAGCAGTTCTTC. As protein: CASSLGVGGSIDEQFF.

This rearrangement joins TRBV18 to TRBJ1-2; TRBD1 agrees at 7 bases. The junction had 7 bases not matched to a gene; V was cut back by 5 bases and J by 7 bases. Germline V lookup: CDR1 KGHSH, CDR2 LQKENI. The CDR3 consists of 13 residues. CDR3 DNA: TGTGCCAGCTCAGACGGGGGACAGAGTGGCTACACCTTC. This sequence encodes CASSDGGQSGYTF.

The chain joins TRBV27 to TRBJ2-4; D is unresolved. The CDR3 is made up of 16 amino acids. CDR1 and CDR2 (germline): MNHEY, SMNVEV (reference sequence). V gave up 3 bases and J gave up 0 bases, with 12 bases separating them. The CDR3 reads CASSFAGSLAKNIQYF. The CDR3 DNA is TGTGCCAGCAGTTTCGCAGGTTCGCTAGCCAAAAACATTCAGTACTTC.

The rearrangement joins TRBV27 to TRBJ1-1, with 7 bases identical to TRBD1. Germline CDR1 is MNHEY and CDR2 is SMNVEV (reference sequence). This CDR3 spans 16 amino acids. J gave up 0 bases and V 5 bases, and 9 bases lay outside the gene matches. The CDR3 DNA reads as TGTGCCAGCAGTGCCCAATTCCAGGGGGTGAACACTGAAGCTTTCTTT. Residues: CASSAQFQGVNTEAFF.

V usage is TRBV10-3 and J usage is TRBJ2-4, with 7 nucleotides matching TRBD2. V lost 2 bases, J lost 7 bases, and 8 bases stayed unmatched. CDR1 is ENHRY, CDR2 SYGVKD, per germline. The CDR3 runs 15 residues. The CDR3 loop is CAISERGERRNIQYF. The DNA of the CDR3 is TGTGCCATCAGTGAGCGGGGGGAACGTAGGAACATTCAGTACTTC.

The chain links TRBV24-1 to TRBJ2-7, with 11 bases fitting TRBD1. The V gene's germline CDR1 is KGHDR and CDR2 SFDVKD. V shed 2 bases, J shed 4 bases, and the junction held 15 bases outside the gene matches. The CDR3 has 19 residues. The CDR3 reads CATSDSRTGGLSGGYEQYF. The CDR3 coding sequence is TGTGCCACCAGTGATTCCCGGACAGGGGGCCTTAGCGGGGGTTACGAGCAGTACTTC.

This rearrangement joins TRBV5-1 to TRBJ1-1; perhaps TRBD1 as D (5 bases). The CDR3 runs 14 residues. CDR1 SGHRS and CDR2 YFSETQ come from the germline V gene. Between the trimmed V and J ends, which lost 0 bases and 11 bases, there was a span of 17 bases. CDR3 loop: CASSLVGDGGWAFF. The CDR3 DNA sequence: TGCGCCAGCAGCTTGGTCGGAGATGGGGGGTGGGCTTTCTTT.

This chain links TRBV4-2 with TRBJ2-7; tentative D call: TRBD2 (6 bases). CDR3 length: 15 amino acids. Trimming took 1 base from V and 7 from J, leaving 17 bases between them. The germline V gene has CDR1 LGHNA and CDR2 YNFKEQ. As DNA, the CDR3 is TGTGCCAGCAGCCAAGCCGGGACTTGGGATAAGGAGCAGTACTTC. It is translated as CASSQAGTWDKEQYF.

With regard to this clone: Other DNA sequences of this sample code for an identical CDR3. The chain recombines TRBV30 with TRBJ1-1; D uncertain. Trimming stripped 4 bases from V and 4 bases from J, with 10 bases between. The CDR3 is made up of 12 amino acids. CDR1 and CDR2 (germline): GTSNPN, SVGIG (reference sequence). The CDR3 here is CAWNRAGTEAFF. The CDR3 region has the DNA TGTGCCTGGAACCGGGCGGGCACTGAAGCTTTCTTT.

CDR3: CASSLSRGPEAFF. DNA for the CDR3: TGTGCCAGCAGCTTAAGCCGGGGTCCTGAAGCTTTCTTT. The chain joins TRBV7-3 to TRBJ1-1; D gene ambiguous. This CDR3 has 13 amino acids. Germline V CDR1 and CDR2: SGHTA, FQGTGA. Trimming shortened V by 1 base and J by 6 bases, and 9 bases separated the two germline ends. Full variable domain (missing parts from reference TRBV7-3 and TRBJ1-1): GAGVSQTPSNKVTEKGKYVELRCDPISGHTALYWYRQSLGQGPEFLIYFQGTGAADDSGLPNDRFFAVRPEGSVSTLKIQRTERGDSAVYLCASSLSRGPEAFFGQGTRLTVV.

The rearrangement joins TRBV7-3 to TRBJ2-3; 8 positions agree with TRBD1. The CDR3 contains 15 residues. V lost 5 bases to trimming and J lost 4 bases; unmatched junction nucleotides: 8. Per the germline V gene, CDR1 is SGHTA and CDR2 is FQGTGA. CDR3: CASSAQGASSDTQYF. DNA for the CDR3: TGTGCCAGCAGCGCTCAGGGGGCGTCTTCAGATACGCAGTATTTT. The full variable domain, completed using reference TRBV7-3 and TRBJ2-3, is GAGVSQTPSNKVTEKGKYVELRCDPISGHTALYWYRQSLGQGPEFLIYFQGTGAADDSGLPNDRFFAVRPEGSVSTLKIQRTERGDSAVYLCASSAQGASSDTQYFGPGTRLTVL.

The V gene is TRBV19, the J gene TRBJ1-1; D not certain. Trimming removed 7 bases at V and 4 bases at J, with 13 bases between. Germline values: CDR1 LNHDA, CDR2 SQIVND (reference sequence). The CDR3 runs 13 residues. As DNA, the CDR3 is TGTGCCAGTAAAACAGACGGGGTCACTGAAGCTTTCTTT. It encodes CASKTDGVTEAFF.

The table lists this clone with a count of one. V and J are TRBV24-1 and TRBJ2-3, with 8 bases matching TRBD1. The CDR3 sequence is 15 residues long. With 9 bases clipped from V and 2 bases from J, the junction kept 9 bases outside the gene matches. CDR1 and CDR2 (germline): KGHDR, SFDVKD. The CDR3 coding sequence is TGTGCCACCGATCCAGGGGGCTACTCCACAGATACGCAGTATTTT. Translated, it gives CATDPGGYSTDTQYF.

The chain recombines TRBV6-6 with TRBJ2-3; 10 bases map to TRBD2. Germline loops: CDR1 MNHNY, CDR2 SVGAGI (reference sequence). The trim removed 6 bases at V and 3 bases at J, leaving 9 bases unmatched. This CDR3 contains 16 residues. The CDR3 region has the DNA TGTGCCAGCAGACCGGGAGCGGGAGGGGGGACAGATACGCAGTATTTT. Translation: CASRPGAGGGTDTQYF.

The chain couples TRBV23-1 to TRBJ2-1, with 8 positions matching TRBD2. TRBV23-1 is filed as an ORF, its function uncertain. This CDR3 is 15 amino acids long. V trimming: 7 bases; J trimming: 7 bases; junction bases outside the gene matches: 12. CDR3 in DNA: TGCGCCAGCAATAAAGCGGGAGTCTCTCAAAATGAGCAGTTCTTC. This sequence encodes CASNKAGVSQNEQFF.

The chain joins TRBV2 to TRBJ1-5, with no clear D. Deletions cut 3 bases from V and 4 bases from J, with 10 bases between. Germline V CDR1 and CDR2: SNHLY, FYNNEI. This CDR3 comprises 14 residues. DNA of the CDR3: TGTGCCAGCAGTGAGAAGAGGAATAATCAGCCCCAGCATTTT. Amino acids: CASSEKRNNQPQHF.

The chain uses TRBV2 and TRBJ2-3, with 7 bases lining up with TRBD2. With V trimmed by 3 bases and J by 2 bases, 8 bases remained unmatched. Germline loops: CDR1 SNHLY, CDR2 FYNNEI. CDR3 length: 16 amino acids. The CDR3 here is CASSDRPSGPTDTQYF. Written as DNA, the CDR3 is TGTGCCAGCAGTGACAGGCCTAGCGGACCCACAGATACGCAGTATTTT. Based on the CDR3 plus reference TRBV2 and TRBJ2-3, the full variable domain is EPEVTQTPSHQVTQMGQEVILRCVPISNHLYFYWYRQILGQKVEFLVSFYNNEISEKSEIFDDQFSVERPDGSNFTLKIRSTKLEDSAMYFCASSDRPSGPTDTQYFGPGTRLTVL.

The chain couples TRBV6-7 to TRBJ1-5, with D hard to call. TRBV6-7 is identified as an open reading frame with a role that is uncertain. The CDR3 consists of 12 residues. V lost 2 bases to trimming and J lost 7 bases, with 6 bases between them. The CDR3 sequence is CASSYREQPQHF. The CDR3 DNA sequence: TGTGCCAGCAGTTACCGGGAACAGCCCCAGCATTTT.

The chain joins TRBV6-5 to TRBJ2-3; D might be TRBD2 (7 bases). From germline, CDR1 is MNHEY and CDR2 SVGAGI. Trimming shortened V by 7 bases and J by 4 bases, and 15 bases separated the two germline ends. The CDR3 is made up of 14 amino acids. The CDR3 here is CASMIPGGPDTQYF. CDR3 coding DNA: TGTGCCAGCATGATCCCGGGGGGCCCAGATACGCAGTATTTT.